This is a list of T cell receptor beta chains from one sample in a study of blood T cell repertoires in COVID-19. TCRdb's copy holds only in-frame clones and misses some; the assay was immunoSEQ multiplex PCR. Of fewer than 450,000 clones detected, roughly 86% appear once; the ten largest clones hold about 7%. Sequencing was carried out using peripheral blood. These TCRs come from a woman aged 70-85 years with COVID-19, enrolled during active disease. Both conserved end residues are part of each CDR3. The D gene is left open where the match is weak. The size entry is marked missing in some rows and otherwise reads once, few, many or a size class.

TRBV19	-	TRBJ2-5	TRBD2	TGTGCCAGTAGTCCTCTAGCGGGGGTAGAGACCCAGTACTTC	CASSPLAGVETQYF
TRBV12-3/TRBV12-4	-	TRBJ1-3	-	TGTGCCAGCAGGGGGACAGGAAACACCATATATTTT	CASRGTGNTIYF
TRBV4-2	-	TRBJ2-3	-	TGTGCCAGCAGCCAAGGAAACGGGGGGCTCACAGATACGCAGTATTTT	CASSQGNGGLTDTQYF
TRBV7-8	-	TRBJ2-3	-	TGTGCCAGCAGCTTAGTTGGGCGGGAAGCACCGGATACGCAGTATTTT	CASSLVGREAPDTQYF
TRBV3-1/TRBV3-2	-	TRBJ1-6	-	TGTGCCAGCAGCCAAGCAGTTTATAATTCACCCCTCCACTTT	CASSQAVYNSPLHF
TRBV30	once	TRBJ2-3	TRBD1	TGTGCCTGGAGTTCTACAGGGGCAGATACGCAGTATTTT	CAWSSTGADTQYF
TRBV18	-	TRBJ1-1	TRBD1	TGTGCCAGCTCACCAGGCCAGACAGGGTACACTGAAGCTTTCTTT	CASSPGQTGYTEAFF
TRBV7-8	-	TRBJ2-7	TRBD1	TGTGCCAGCAGCTTAGCGGTGGGACAGGGTCTCTACGAGCAGTACTTC	CASSLAVGQGLYEQYF
TRBV6-5	-	TRBJ1-5	-	TGTGCCAGCACAGTGGGGGGAAATCAGCCCCAGCATTTT	CASTVGGNQPQHF
TRBV3-1/TRBV3-2	-	TRBJ2-4	-	TGTGCCAGCAGCCGCCGGGAAACCAAGCAGTACTTC	CASSRRETKQYF
TRBV6-1	-	TRBJ1-5	-	TGTGCCAGCAGTGATTATGATCAGCCCCAGCATTTT	CASSDYDQPQHF
TRBV12-3/TRBV12-4	-	TRBJ1-5	-	TGTGCCAGCAGTTTAGCGCCGGGTCAGCCCCAGCATTTT	CASSLAPGQPQHF
TRBV11-2	-	TRBJ2-3	-	TGTGCCAGCAGTATTATCCCGGGACTGGGCACAGATACGCAGTATTTT	CASSIIPGLGTDTQYF
TRBV5-4	-	TRBJ1-1	-	TGTGCCAGCAGCTGGCAGGGTCCGGGGCGGGATAGGGGCACTGAAGCTTTCTTT	CASSWQGPGRDRGTEAFF
TRBV19	-	TRBJ2-7	TRBD2	TGTGCCACCAGTAGGGGACTAGCGGGTTACGAGCAGTACTTC	CATSRGLAGYEQYF
TRBV19	-	TRBJ2-7	-	TGTGCCAGTAGTATAGATCAGGGGCCCTACGAGCAGTACTTC	CASSIDQGPYEQYF
TRBV5-1	once	TRBJ2-5	-	TGCGCCAGCAGCTCCAGAGGAGTTCAGGGTGGAGAGACCCAGTACTTC	CASSSRGVQGGETQYF
TRBV28	-	TRBJ1-5	-	TGTGCCAGCAGTTTAGGGAGGGGGCAGCCCCAGCATTTT	CASSLGRGQPQHF
TRBV7-3	-	TRBJ2-2	TRBD2	TGTGCCAGCAGCTTAAGCCCTCCGACTAGCGGGGGGTTTCCAGGGGAGAACACCGGGGAGCTGTTTTTT	CASSLSPPTSGGFPGENTGELFF
TRBV19	-	TRBJ1-2	TRBD1	TGTGCCAGTACCCCTTCCCGGGACAGGCTCTATGGCTACACCTTC	CASTPSRDRLYGYTF
TRBV3-1/TRBV3-2	-	TRBJ1-1	-	TGTGCCAGCAGCCAAGGAGGTGTGAGTATCGCTTTCTTT	CASSQGGVSIAFF
TRBV15	-	TRBJ2-2	-	TGTGCCACCAGCAGAGAAGGTAGCCTGAACACCGGGGAGCTGTTTTTT	CATSREGSLNTGELFF
TRBV29-1	-	TRBJ2-3	TRBD1	TGCAGCGTCTTGACAGGGGGAGATACGCAGTATTTT	CSVLTGGDTQYF
TRBV27	-	TRBJ1-2	-	TGTGCCAGCAGTTTAAATTTGGCAGGAAGCTATGGCTACACCTTC	CASSLNLAGSYGYTF
TRBV27	-	TRBJ1-1	-	TGTGCCAGCAGTTTTGCAGGAGGGAACACTGAAGCTTTCTTT	CASSFAGGNTEAFF
TRBV2	-	TRBJ1-2	TRBD1	TGTGCCAGCGTTTGGGACAGGGGACGGGACGGCTACACCTTC	CASVWDRGRDGYTF
TRBV27	-	TRBJ2-1	TRBD1	TGTGCCAGCAGTTTGATGGGACAGCCATACAATGAGCAGTTCTTC	CASSLMGQPYNEQFF
TRBV14	-	TRBJ2-7	TRBD1	TGTGCCAGCAGCCAAGGATGGACAGGGAAGCGTGGCTACGAGCAGTACTTC	CASSQGWTGKRGYEQYF
TRBV24-1	-	TRBJ2-3	TRBD2	TGTGCCACCAGTGATTTTTCGCGGGGGGGCGTCGGAGATACGCAGTATTTT	CATSDFSRGGVGDTQYF
TRBV5-5	-	TRBJ2-7	-	TGTGCCAGCAGCCGGGACTCCACGTCGAACGAGCAGTACTTC	CASSRDSTSNEQYF
TRBV12-5	-	TRBJ2-5	TRBD1	TGTGCTAGTGCCACCATTGGACAGGCTTCACAAGAGACCCAGTACTTC	CASATIGQASQETQYF
TRBV5-1	-	TRBJ1-6	TRBD1	TGCGCCAGCAGTGACAGGGCTAATTCACCCCTCCACTTT	CASSDRANSPLHF
TRBV15	-	TRBJ1-2	-	TGTGCCACCAGCCCCGAGGGAGGGGCAGGGTTCTATGACTACACCTTC	CATSPEGGAGFYDYTF
TRBV4-1	-	TRBJ2-7	TRBD1	TGCGCCAGCAGCCAACAACAGGGGAATTACGAGCAGTACTTC	CASSQQQGNYEQYF
TRBV24-1	-	TRBJ2-7	TRBD1	TGTGCCACCAGTGACCCCGACAGGGTAGGCGAGCAGTACTTC	CATSDPDRVGEQYF
TRBV19	-	TRBJ1-2	TRBD1	TGTGCCAGTAGTCCTTCGACAGGGGGCTATGGCTACACCTTC	CASSPSTGGYGYTF
TRBV29-1	-	TRBJ2-5	TRBD2	TGCAGCGCGGTTCCGGGAGGTGGGGGACAAGAGACCCAGTACTTC	CSAVPGGGGQETQYF
TRBV18	-	TRBJ1-1	-	TGTGCCAGCTCCGGACAGTTCATGAACACTGAAGCTTTCTTT	CASSGQFMNTEAFF
TRBV4-1	-	TRBJ1-6	-	TGCGCCAGCAGCCCCATGGGCTATGATTCACCCCTCCACTTT	CASSPMGYDSPLHF
TRBV12-3/TRBV12-4	-	TRBJ1-6	TRBD1	TGTGCCAGCACCCCAGGGGGGAATTCACCCCTCCACTTT	CASTPGGNSPLHF
TRBV24-1	-	TRBJ1-5	TRBD1	TGTGCCACCAGTGAAAATACAGGGGCGGGCAATCAGCCCCAGCATTTT	CATSENTGAGNQPQHF
TRBV9	-	TRBJ2-7	TRBD1	TGTGCCAGCAGCGTAGAAGGACAGGGCTACGAGCAGTACTTC	CASSVEGQGYEQYF
TRBV3-1/TRBV3-2	-	TRBJ2-2	TRBD2	TGTGCCAGCAGCCAAGAAACTAGCGAACCCGGGGAGCTGTTTTTT	CASSQETSEPGELFF
TRBV5-1	-	TRBJ2-7	-	TGCGCCAGCAGTCGTGCGACTGGGAGCTCCTACGAGCAGTACTTC	CASSRATGSSYEQYF
TRBV21-1	-	TRBJ2-7	-	TGTGCCAGCAGCATCGCCCGGGACAGCTCCTACGAGCAGTACTTC	CASSIARDSSYEQYF
TRBV18	-	TRBJ1-2	TRBD1	TGTGCCAGCTCACTGCTGCAGGGGGCTATTGACTATGGCTACACCTTC	CASSLLQGAIDYGYTF
TRBV27	-	TRBJ2-7	TRBD2	TGTGCCAGCAGTTTATTAAGGACTAGCGGGGGGGCAACCTACGAGCAGTACTTC	CASSLLRTSGGATYEQYF